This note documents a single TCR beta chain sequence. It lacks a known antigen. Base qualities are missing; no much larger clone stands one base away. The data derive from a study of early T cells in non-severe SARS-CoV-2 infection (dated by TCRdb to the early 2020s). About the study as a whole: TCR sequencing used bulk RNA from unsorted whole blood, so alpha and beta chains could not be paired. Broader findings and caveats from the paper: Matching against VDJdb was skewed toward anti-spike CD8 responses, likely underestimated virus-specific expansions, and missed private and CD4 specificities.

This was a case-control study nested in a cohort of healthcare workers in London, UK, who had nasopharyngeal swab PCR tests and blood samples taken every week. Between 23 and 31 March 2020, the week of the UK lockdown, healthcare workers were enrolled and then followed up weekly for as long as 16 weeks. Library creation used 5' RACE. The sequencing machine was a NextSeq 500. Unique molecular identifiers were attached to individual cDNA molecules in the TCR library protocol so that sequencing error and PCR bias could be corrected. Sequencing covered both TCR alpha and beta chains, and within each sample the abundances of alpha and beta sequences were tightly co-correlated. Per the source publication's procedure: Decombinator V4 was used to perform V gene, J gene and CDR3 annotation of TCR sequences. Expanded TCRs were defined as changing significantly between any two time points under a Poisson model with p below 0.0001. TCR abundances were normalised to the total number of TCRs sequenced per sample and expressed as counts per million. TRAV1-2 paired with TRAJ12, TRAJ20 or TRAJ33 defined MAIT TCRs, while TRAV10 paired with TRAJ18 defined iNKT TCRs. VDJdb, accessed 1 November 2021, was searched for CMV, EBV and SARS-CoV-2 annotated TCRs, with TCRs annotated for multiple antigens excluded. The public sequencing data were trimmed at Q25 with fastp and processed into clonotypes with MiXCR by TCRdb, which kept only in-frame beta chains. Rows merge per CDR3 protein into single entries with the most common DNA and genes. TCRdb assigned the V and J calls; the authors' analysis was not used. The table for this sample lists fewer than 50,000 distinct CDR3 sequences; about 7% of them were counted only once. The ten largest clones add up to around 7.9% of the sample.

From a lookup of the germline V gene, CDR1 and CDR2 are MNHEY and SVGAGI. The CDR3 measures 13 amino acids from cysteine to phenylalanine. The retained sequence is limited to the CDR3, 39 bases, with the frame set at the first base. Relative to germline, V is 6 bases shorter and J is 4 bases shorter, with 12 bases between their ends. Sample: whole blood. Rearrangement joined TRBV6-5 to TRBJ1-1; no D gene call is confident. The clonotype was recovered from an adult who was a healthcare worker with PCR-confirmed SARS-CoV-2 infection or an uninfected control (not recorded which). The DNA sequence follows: TGTGCCAGCAGCGAACACTCACTCACTGAAGCTTTCTTT. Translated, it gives CASSEHSLTEAFF.